This TCR beta chain comes out of a study of graft-versus-host responses after intestinal transplantation. The overall study: All recipients were transplanted with multivisceral, liver-intestinal, or isolated intestinal grafts. Every transplant recipient was induced with anti-thymocyte globulin, then maintained on tacrolimus and steroids for roughly 3 years.

Study-level findings and limits: Ileal or blood samples showed some GvH clones first, and such clones were also found in recipient marrow. Clonal ratios of graft-versus-host to host-versus-graft in allografts were high for patients exhibiting graft-donor T cell macrochimerism.

Assay used: immunoSEQ multiplex PCR; TCRdb lists only in-frame clones, some missing. The data contain roughly 50,000 clones, roughly nine tenths of them singletons. This clone was counted a single time. The antigen remains undetermined. Germline V gene lookup returns CDR1 SGDLS and CDR2 YYNGEE. CDR3 length equals 14 residues. Trimming stripped 0 bases from V and 2 bases from J, with 8 bases between. This chain connects TRBV9 to TRBJ1-2; D unclear. Sequenced here: PBMCs, sampled about 93 weeks after intestinal transplant. The sequence derives from a human patient who received an intestinal transplant, so some T cells may come from the graft donor. This CDR3 reads CASSVEPGNYGYTF. Written as DNA, the CDR3 is TGTGCCAGCAGCGTAGAGCCGGGGAACTATGGCTACACCTTC.